This T cell receptor (beta chain) was obtained from a study of blood T cell repertoires in COVID-19. The overall study: The origin of the acute and convalescent COVID-19 samples was the United States, Italy and Spain. PBMCs, B-cell-depleted T cells, or T cells were the source of the cDNA or gDNA that made up the material.

The authors' processing: It was from reference gene primer amplification that nucleated cell counts were estimated. Libraries were prepared by immunoSEQ multiplex PCR; TCRdb keeps only in-frame clonotypes and omits some of them. Clone size and the V and J calls come from that table; the DNA yielded D and trimming. The table shows some 150,000 clones, with about four fifths occurring only once. Germline CDR1 and CDR2: LNHDA and SQIVND (reference sequence). Between the trimmed V and J ends, which lost 5 bases and 0 bases, there was a span of 11 bases. This CDR3 contains 14 residues. The sequence was collected from a human donor in a cohort sampled during active COVID-19. The chain joins TRBV19 to TRBJ2-7; no clear D gene. The material sequenced was peripheral blood. DNA for the CDR3: TGTGCCAGTAGTCAAAGACATGACTCCTACGAGCAGTACTTC. Amino acid sequence: CASSQRHDSYEQYF.